A selection of T cell receptor beta chains follows, all from one sample in a study of cytomegalovirus exposure and HLA in healthy donors. The assay was immunoSEQ multiplex PCR, and TCRdb's table has in-frame clones only and misses some. Recorded here are 100,000 to 150,000 clones; the top ten clones represent about 1.5%. The sequencing input was PBMCs. These receptors were taken from a woman in her thirties or forties in good health and CMV-seropositive. The CDR3 runs from the conserved cysteine through the conserved F or W. A D gene is named only where the DNA matches it firmly.

j_call v_call cdr3_length d_call cdr3_nt cdr3_aa
TRBJ2-3 TRBV11-3 16 . TGTGCCAGCAGCCCAAGCTGGGGGCATAGCACAGATACGCAGTATTTT CASSPSWGHSTDTQYF
TRBJ1-2 TRBV29-1 17 TRBD1 TGCAGCGCCTTCCTGGAGGGACAGGGCGCGGCCAACTATGGCTACACCTTC CSAFLEGQGAANYGYTF
TRBJ1-3 TRBV19 13 TRBD1 TGTGCCTGTAAACGGACAGGGAGTGACACCATATATTTT CACKRTGSDTIYF
TRBJ2-1 TRBV5-1 15 . TGCGCCAGCAGCTTGCGAGCCGGAGGCTACAATGAGCAGTTCTTC CASSLRAGGYNEQFF
TRBJ2-7 TRBV7-9 14 TRBD2 TGTGCCAGCAGCTTAGGGGGGGGATTCTACGAGCAGTACTTC CASSLGGGFYEQYF
TRBJ1-2 TRBV6-5 12 . TGTGCCAGCAGAACAGTGAACTATGGCTACACCTTC CASRTVNYGYTF
TRBJ2-1 TRBV9 16 . TGTGCCAGCAGCCCGCAGGGAACCCGGAGATACAATGAGCAGTTCTTC CASSPQGTRRYNEQFF
TRBJ1-5 TRBV5-1 14 TRBD1 TGCGCCAGCAGTCCAGGGGGCAGCGATCAGCCCCAGCATTTT CASSPGGSDQPQHF
TRBJ2-1 TRBV7-9 12 . TGTGCCAGCAGCTTCCCGGGGAATGAGCAGTTCTTC CASSFPGNEQFF
TRBJ2-7 TRBV7-2 14 . TGTGCCAGCAGCTTATCGGGGCTGCGGGGCGAGCAGTACTTC CASSLSGLRGEQYF
TRBJ2-4 TRBV28 12 . TGTGCCGCTCGGGGGTTCGGGAACATTCAGTACTTC CAARGFGNIQYF
TRBJ2-1 TRBV2 12 . TGTGCCAGCCAACTAGTATACAATGAGCAGTTCTTC CASQLVYNEQFF
TRBJ1-5 TRBV28 14 TRBD1 TGTGCCAGCGGTGACAGGGTGAGCAATCAGCCCCAGCATTTT CASGDRVSNQPQHF
TRBJ1-4 TRBV7-2 13 . TGTGCCAGCACCCGGGACAAAGGCGGAAAACTGTTTTTT CASTRDKGGKLFF
TRBJ2-4 TRBV19 18 TRBD1 TGTGCCAGTAGTCTTGACAACTTGGGACAGGGGGCAAGTAACATTCAGTACTTC CASSLDNLGQGASNIQYF
TRBJ2-3 TRBV5-1 16 TRBD2 TGCGCCAGCAGCTTGGTGACTAGCGGGAGTGGAGATACGCAGTATTTT CASSLVTSGSGDTQYF
TRBJ2-7 TRBV2 12 . TGTGCCAGCAGTAGGACAGTTTACGAGCAGTACTTC CASSRTVYEQYF
TRBJ1-2 TRBV18 14 . TGTGCCAGCTCACCTAGCAGGGAATCCTATGGCTACACCTTC CASSPSRESYGYTF
TRBJ2-5 TRBV5-1 16 TRBD2 TGCGCCAGCAGCTTGCGTTCTAGCGGGAGGGGAGAGACCCAGTACTTC CASSLRSSGRGETQYF
TRBJ2-2 TRBV6-5 14 . TGTGCCAGCAGTGGCAGGGTGTACACCGGGGAGCTGTTTTTT CASSGRVYTGELFF
TRBJ2-7 TRBV11-2 14 TRBD1 TGTGCCAGCAGCTTAACAGGGGGCGGGAACGAGCAGTACTTC CASSLTGGGNEQYF
TRBJ1-4 TRBV4-3 15 . TGCGCCAGCAGCGGAACGGGACACCCTAATGAAAAACTGTTTTTT CASSGTGHPNEKLFF
TRBJ2-7 TRBV11-2 14 TRBD2 TGTGCCAGCAGGGGTCCGGGAGGGAGATACGAGCAGTACTTC CASRGPGGRYEQYF
TRBJ2-2 TRBV5-6 14 . TGTGCCAGCAGCTTGACTGGGCTTGCCGGGGAGCTGTTTTTT CASSLTGLAGELFF
TRBJ1-5 TRBV18 18 . TGTGCCAGCTCACTGGGAATTCCGGGACAAATGGGTTATCAGCCCCAGCATTTT CASSLGIPGQMGYQPQHF
TRBJ2-7 TRBV7-6 14 TRBD1 TGTGCCAGCAGCTTAGGTGGGACAGGGGACGAGCAGTACTTC CASSLGGTGDEQYF
TRBJ1-1 TRBV6-6 11 . TGTGCCACTCGCGTAGAAACTGAAGCTTTCTTT CATRVETEAFF
TRBJ2-5 TRBV5-1 12 . TGCGCCAGCAGCTTTAGTACAGAGACCCAGTACTTC CASSFSTETQYF
TRBJ2-7 TRBV7-9 15 TRBD2 TGTGCCAGCAGCTCCCTAGCGGGAGGGCCGTACGAGCAGTACTTC CASSSLAGGPYEQYF
TRBJ2-7 TRBV6-1 11 . TGTGCCAGCAGTGAAGCGTACGAGCAGTACTTC CASSEAYEQYF
TRBJ1-1 TRBV10-3 14 TRBD1 TGTGCCATCAGTGAGTCCCGGGACAGAGTTATAGCTTTCTTT CAISESRDRVIAFF
TRBJ2-3 TRBV13 20 TRBD2 TGTGCCAGCAGCGTGTCGGGACTAGCGGGAGGAAATCTTTTCACAGATACGCAGTATTTT CASSVSGLAGGNLFTDTQYF
TRBJ1-1 TRBV6-1 13 . TGTGCCAGCAGTGCCGACAGGACCGGCGGAGCTTTCTTT CASSADRTGGAFF
TRBJ2-1 TRBV7-9 15 . TGTGCCAGCAGCTTACAGGGCGTTTCACGGAATGAGCAGTTCTTC CASSLQGVSRNEQFF
TRBJ1-5 TRBV7-9 14 . TGTGCCAGCAGCTTAAGCCAGAGGGATCAGCCCCAGCATTTT CASSLSQRDQPQHF
TRBJ1-1 TRBV5-6 13 . TGTGCCAGCAGCTTTCAGATAAACACTGAAGCTTTCTTT CASSFQINTEAFF
TRBJ2-1 TRBV30 14 . TGTGCCTGGAGTCGGGGATTCTCCTACAATGAGCAGTTCTTC CAWSRGFSYNEQFF
TRBJ2-1 TRBV10-3 14 . TGTGCCATCAGTGATGGGACTGGCTACAATGAGCAGTTCTTC CAISDGTGYNEQFF
TRBJ2-2 TRBV7-2 16 . TGTGCCAGCAGCTTATCTGGGGGGATGGTCACCGGGGAGCTGTTTTTT CASSLSGGMVTGELFF
TRBJ2-1 TRBV2 17 TRBD2 TGTGCCAGCAGAGCTGGGACTAGCGGAGTCTCCTACAATGAGCAGTTCTTC CASRAGTSGVSYNEQFF
TRBJ1-5 TRBV28 16 TRBD1 TGTGCCAGCAGTTTGTGGACAGGGGGCCTCAATCAGCCCCAGCATTTT CASSLWTGGLNQPQHF
TRBJ2-7 TRBV6-1 14 TRBD2 TGTGCCAGCAGTGAAGAGCGGGAGCGGTACGAGCAGTACTTC CASSEERERYEQYF
TRBJ1-5 TRBV19 14 . TGTGCCAGTAATGGACACATAAGCAATCAGCCCCAGCATTTT CASNGHISNQPQHF
TRBJ1-4 TRBV5-1 15 TRBD1 TGCGCCAGCAGCCGCGACAGGGTTGGCAATGAAAAACTGTTTTTT CASSRDRVGNEKLFF
TRBJ1-4 TRBV28 14 TRBD1 TGTGCCAGCAGGGGGGACAGGGAATTTGAAAAACTGTTTTTT CASRGDREFEKLFF
TRBJ2-5 TRBV25-1 15 . TGTGCCAGCAGTGAATATGACGGGTGGGAAGAGACCCAGTACTTC CASSEYDGWEETQYF
TRBJ2-1 TRBV6-5 13 TRBD2 TGTGCCAGCAGTTCCGGGACTAACAATGAGCAGTTCTTC CASSSGTNNEQFF
TRBJ1-2 TRBV4-3 14 . TGCGCCAGCAGCCGAGACAGGTGGGACTATGGCTACACCTTC CASSRDRWDYGYTF
TRBJ1-2 TRBV13 15 . TGTGCCAGCAGCCTCACCTCGGACAGTTCCCATGGCTACACCTTC CASSLTSDSSHGYTF
TRBJ2-1 TRBV7-8 18 TRBD2 TGTGCCAGCAGCCTCAGCGGGAGGGGGCTTGGCTCCTACAATGAGCAGTTCTTC CASSLSGRGLGSYNEQFF
TRBJ2-7 TRBV4-3 14 TRBD2 TGCGCCAGCAGCCAAACTAGCGGGAGCTACGAGCAGTACTTC CASSQTSGSYEQYF
TRBJ2-7 TRBV28 15 TRBD1 TGTGCCAGCAGTTTATTGGGCAGGGGGCTAGACGAGCAGTACTTC CASSLLGRGLDEQYF
TRBJ1-2 TRBV21-1 13 . TGTGCCAGCAGACAGGGAACTCACTATGGCTACACCTTC CASRQGTHYGYTF